These 31 T cell receptor beta chains originate from one sample sequenced in a study of blood T cell repertoires in COVID-19. Some clones are missing from TCRdb's copy, which holds only in-frame ones; the method was immunoSEQ multiplex PCR. The sample lists under 110,000 clones; about 90% were seen once. Material for sequencing was peripheral blood. The receptors were sampled from a woman in her twenties or thirties with acute or convalescent COVID-19.

This rearrangement joins TRBV19 to TRBJ2-1; the match to TRBD1 covers 7 bases. The CDR3 length is 14 residues. The J segment lost 9 bases and the V segment lost 5 bases, leaving 10 bases of the junction unmatched. The V gene's germline CDR1 is LNHDA and CDR2 SQIVND (reference sequence). The CDR3 nucleotides are TGTGCCAGTAGTGGGGACAGATGGGTGAGTGAGCAGTTCTTC. Its translation: CASSGDRWVSEQFF.

The chain couples TRBV28 to TRBJ1-1, with 7 positions matching TRBD1. V lost 10 bases, J lost 1 base, and 6 bases stayed unmatched. CDR1 and CDR2 (germline): MDHEN, SYDVKM. The CDR3 has 13 amino acids. CDR3: CATVGQTNTEAFF. DNA of the CDR3: TGTGCCACCGTGGGACAGACGAACACTGAAGCTTTCTTT.

The chain links TRBV6-1 to TRBJ1-2, with no clear D. Trimming cost V 1 base and J 8 bases, with 11 bases left between them. This CDR3 is 13 amino acids long. CDR1 is MNHNS and CDR2 is SASEGT in the germline V gene. The CDR3 sequence: CASSEEGLRGYTF. In DNA, the CDR3 is TGTGCCAGCAGTGAAGAAGGATTGAGGGGCTACACCTTC.

V gene TRBV30 combines with J gene TRBJ1-1, with 7 bases fitting TRBD1. CDR1 is GTSNPN, CDR2 SVGIG, per germline (reference sequence). V dropped 3 bases and J dropped 8; count of bases not matched to a gene: 6. There are 12 residues in the CDR3. CDR3 nucleotides: TGTGCCTGGAGCCCGACAGGGCCGGAAGCTTTCTTT. This gives the protein CAWSPTGPEAFF.

This clone was picked up a small number of times. The V call is TRBV2, the J call TRBJ1-6; 11 bases line up with TRBD1. Germline CDR1 is SNHLY and CDR2 is FYNNEI. This CDR3 is built from 17 residues. V lost 4 bases to trimming and J lost 10 bases; unmatched junction nucleotides: 12. The CDR3 DNA reads as TGTGCCAGCAGTGTTTCGATCGCTGGGACAGGGGGATCACCCCTCCACTTT. Its protein product is CASSVSIAGTGGSPLHF.

The chain carries TRBV28 and TRBJ1-3; D uncertain. CDR3 size: 13 residues. Germline CDR1 is MDHEN and CDR2 is SYDVKM. V was shortened by 3 bases and J by 4 bases, with 7 bases between the two germline ends. Here the CDR3 DNA reads TGTGCCAGCAGTTTGCCGGGGGGAAACACCATATATTTT. Amino acids: CASSLPGGNTIYF.

The chain combines TRBV18 with TRBJ2-7; possibly TRBD1 for D (6 bases). CDR1 is KGHSH, CDR2 LQKENI, per germline. Trimming stripped 6 bases from V and 3 bases from J, with 15 bases between. The length of the CDR3 is 14 residues. This chain's CDR3 is CASSETGGLYEQYF. The CDR3 nucleotides are TGTGCCAGCTCGGAGACAGGTGGACTCTACGAGCAGTACTTC. Full variable domain (outside the CDR3, taken from reference TRBV18 and TRBJ2-7): NAGVMQNPRHLVRRRGQEARLRCSPMKGHSHVYWYRQLPEEGLKFMVYLQKENIIDESGMPKERFSAEFPKEGPSILRIQQVVRGDSAAYFCASSETGGLYEQYFGPGTRLTVT.

The chain carries TRBV5-1 and TRBJ1-1, with TRBD1 as a possible D gene (6 bases). The V gene lost 0 bases and the J gene lost 1 base, with 16 bases spanning the gap. The germline gives CDR1 SGHRS, CDR2 YFSETQ. The CDR3 sequence is 17 residues long. CDR3 coding DNA: TGCGCCAGCAGCTTGGCCCAATACAGGGAAGAGAACACTGAAGCTTTCTTT. Its protein is CASSLAQYREENTEAFF.

The chain couples TRBV11-2 to TRBJ2-7, with TRBD2 matching over 7 bases. V dropped 5 bases and J dropped 7; count of bases not matched to a gene: 8. Germline CDR1 SGHAT, CDR2 FQNNGV. The CDR3 covers 13 residues. DNA for the CDR3: TGTGCCAGCAGCCATGGGCGCGGGGGAGAGCAGTACTTC. It translates to CASSHGRGGEQYF.

V and J are TRBV6-6 and TRBJ2-1; D might be TRBD1 (6 bases). The CDR3 has 14 amino acids. V gave up 4 bases and J gave up 9 bases, with 16 bases separating them. Germline lookup yields CDR1 MNHNY and CDR2 SVGAGI (reference sequence). The CDR3 region has the DNA TGTGCCAGCAGTTCCCTCGGACAGAGCACTGAGCAGTTCTTC. Its protein product is CASSSLGQSTEQFF.

V is TRBV18 and J is TRBJ2-3, with D perhaps matching TRBD2 (7 bases). V lost 4 bases to trimming and J lost 5 bases, with 16 bases between them. Per germline, CDR1 KGHSH and CDR2 LQKENI. This CDR3 region has 15 residues. CDR3 in amino acids: CASSLEGGPEDTQYF. The CDR3 DNA is TGTGCCAGCTCACTGGAGGGGGGGCCCGAAGATACGCAGTATTTT.

The chain uses TRBV27 and TRBJ2-1, with D uncertain. The CDR3 consists of 13 residues. Germline V lookup: CDR1 MNHEY, CDR2 SMNVEV (reference sequence). With 2 bases removed from V and 3 bases from J, the gap between germline ends came to 5 bases. CDR3 sequence (DNA): TGTGCCAGCAGTTTACGGAGCTACAATGAGCAGTTCTTC. The encoded protein is CASSLRSYNEQFF.

The genes are TRBV15 and TRBJ1-3; perhaps TRBD1 as D (6 bases). V shed 1 base and J shed 4 bases, with 14 bases lying between them. In germline, CDR1 is LNHNV, CDR2 YYDKDF (reference sequence). This CDR3 comprises 16 residues. DNA for the CDR3: TGTGCCACCAGCAGAGGCAGGGGATTGGGGGGAAACACCATATATTTT. Encoded protein: CATSRGRGLGGNTIYF.

This chain links TRBV29-1 with TRBJ1-2, with 9 bases that match TRBD1. The V and J ends lost 7 bases and 0 bases, in that order; junction bases with no gene match: 6. The CDR3 loop spans 14 amino acids. Per germline, CDR1 SQVTM and CDR2 ANQGSEA. CDR3 in DNA: TGCAGCGCCTTGACAGGGGGTTCTAACTATGGCTACACCTTC. This gives the protein CSALTGGSNYGYTF.

The chain carries TRBV2 and TRBJ2-1, with D maybe TRBD2 (6 bases). The germline V gene encodes CDR1 SNHLY and CDR2 FYNNEI. The germline V and J ends were trimmed by 7 bases and 12 bases, with 19 bases remaining between them. This CDR3 has 13 residues. CDR3 sequence: CASIAEGPGRQFF. Written as DNA, the CDR3 is TGTGCCAGCATCGCGGAGGGCCCGGGCCGGCAGTTCTTC.

This clone was detected only once. The rearrangement joins TRBV6-2 or TRBV6-3 to TRBJ2-2; D is ambiguous. CDR3 length: 13 amino acids. Germline V CDR1 and CDR2: MNHEY, SVGEGT. V lost 0 bases and J 6 bases, leaving 5 bases between the germline ends. The CDR3 sequence is CASSYSSPGELFF. The CDR3 region has the DNA TGTGCCAGCAGTTACTCTAGCCCCGGGGAGCTGTTTTTT.

The V and J genes are TRBV2 and TRBJ1-5; D is unclear. Trimming took off 7 bases at V and 4 bases at J, with 14 bases between the two ends. The germline V gene has CDR1 SNHLY and CDR2 FYNNEI. This CDR3 spans 14 amino acids. The CDR3 region is CASKSRVRNQPQHF. CDR3 DNA: TGTGCCAGCAAGTCGCGGGTGAGAAATCAGCCCCAGCATTTT.

This clone was counted only a few times. The J gene is TRBJ1-2, the V gene TRBV12-3 or TRBV12-4, with TRBD1 matching 7 bases. This CDR3 spans 13 amino acids. With 4 bases clipped from V and 8 bases from J, the junction kept 7 bases outside the gene matches. This chain's CDR3 is CASSSLTGLGYTF. The DNA for the CDR3 is TGTGCCAGCAGTTCCCTGACAGGGCTAGGCTACACCTTC.

This chain connects TRBV14 to TRBJ2-1; 12 positions agree with TRBD2. V shed 4 bases, J shed 14 bases, and the junction held 9 bases outside the gene matches. Germline V gene sequence: CDR1 SGHDN, CDR2 FVKESK. There are 14 residues in the CDR3. CDR3 DNA sequence: TGTGCCAGCAGCCTCCGTCCGGGACTAGCGGGCGAGTTCTTC. It codes for CASSLRPGLAGEFF.

CDR3 sequence: CASSTVRDSFSGNTIYF. The CDR3 coding sequence is TGTGCCAGCAGTACCGTCCGGGACAGTTTCTCTGGAAACACCATATATTTT. This chain joins TRBV28 and TRBJ1-3; 7 bases map to TRBD1. Trimming removed 5 bases from V and 0 bases from J; junction bases left unmatched: 10. This CDR3 is 17 amino acids long. Germline CDR1 and CDR2: MDHEN and SYDVKM.

The chain is built from TRBV28 and TRBJ2-7, with unresolved D. The germline CDR1 and CDR2 sequences are MDHEN and SYDVKM. This CDR3 has 13 amino acids. V lost 4 bases and J lost 9, with 16 bases in between. In nucleotides, the CDR3 is TGTGCCAGCAGTTCCCCCCGTTCTACTGTGCAGTACTTC. Protein: CASSSPRSTVQYF.

V is TRBV6-5 and J is TRBJ2-1; tentatively, D is TRBD1 (6 bases). The CDR3 has 12 amino acids. Germline CDR1 is MNHEY and CDR2 is SVGAGI. Between the trimmed V and J ends, which lost 6 bases and 3 bases, there was a span of 6 bases. The CDR3 DNA reads as TGTGCCAGCAGGACAGGCTACAATGAGCAGTTCTTC. It translates to CASRTGYNEQFF.

V is TRBV15 and J is TRBJ1-6; TRBD1 matches 7 bases. Unmatched junction bases numbered 8, after V lost 0 bases and J lost 0 bases. Per germline, CDR1 LNHNV and CDR2 YYDKDF (reference sequence). This CDR3 is 19 amino acids long. CDR3: CATSRDPKGAGSYNSPLHF. The CDR3 nucleotides read TGTGCCACCAGCAGAGATCCCAAGGGGGCGGGCTCCTATAATTCACCCCTCCACTTT.

This clone came up once. V gene TRBV2 combines with J gene TRBJ1-6, with 7 bases lining up with TRBD1. The CDR3 has 14 amino acids. Germline V gives CDR1 SNHLY, CDR2 FYNNEI. The junction had 4 bases not matched to a gene; V was cut back by 3 bases and J by 8 bases. The CDR3 DNA sequence: TGTGCCAGCAGTGAGAGAACAGGGGATTCACCCCTCCACTTT. Its translation: CASSERTGDSPLHF.

The V call is TRBV4-2, the J call TRBJ2-3, with D uncertain. This CDR3 has 14 amino acids. Germline-derived CDR1 and CDR2 are LGHNA and YNFKEQ. Trimming removed 1 base at V and 2 bases at J, with 7 bases between. CDR3 protein: CASSQVENTDTQYF. The CDR3 DNA reads as TGTGCCAGCAGCCAAGTAGAGAACACAGATACGCAGTATTTT.

The V gene is TRBV4-2, the J gene TRBJ2-1; D gene unclear. Trimming pared 1 base from V and 5 bases from J, leaving 9 bases between. The CDR3 spans 14 residues. From germline, CDR1 is LGHNA and CDR2 YNFKEQ. CDR3 DNA sequence: TGTGCCAGCAGCCAAGGGAGAGTAAACAATGAGCAGTTCTTC. It is translated as CASSQGRVNNEQFF.

The DNA for the CDR3 is TGTGCCAGCAGTCTACAGGGAGCTGATGGCTACACCTTC. Translated, it gives CASSLQGADGYTF. This sequence joins TRBV2 and TRBJ1-2; D is possibly TRBD1 (6 bases). Between the trimmed V and J ends, which lost 5 bases and 6 bases, there was a span of 13 bases. The CDR3 has 13 amino acids. CDR1 is SNHLY, CDR2 FYNNEI, per germline.

V is TRBV19 and J is TRBJ2-7; 7 bases map to TRBD1. There are 14 residues in the CDR3. From germline, CDR1 is LNHDA and CDR2 SQIVND (reference sequence). V gave up 4 bases and J gave up 3 bases; unmatched junction bases: 6. DNA for the CDR3: TGTGCCAGTAGTACCTACAGGGGTATCTACGAGCAGTACTTC. It translates to CASSTYRGIYEQYF.

This clone was seen only once. The chain uses TRBV7-9 and TRBJ1-1, with D possibly being TRBD1 (5 bases). Per germline, CDR1 SEHNR and CDR2 FQNEAQ (reference sequence). V lost 5 bases to trimming and J lost 4 bases, with 20 bases between them. The CDR3 extends over 16 amino acids. The CDR3: CASSPRLGPGSTEAFF. As DNA, the CDR3 is TGTGCCAGCAGCCCAAGATTGGGACCCGGGAGCACTGAAGCTTTCTTT.

The DNA of the CDR3 is TGTGCCAGCAGTGAGGCGGGGGGCGAGGAAAAACTGTTTTTT. Its protein product is CASSEAGGEEKLFF. The V gene is TRBV2, the J gene TRBJ1-4; maybe TRBD1 (6 bases). CDR1 and CDR2 from the germline V gene are SNHLY and FYNNEI. The CDR3 spans 14 residues. Trimming removed 3 bases from V and 8 bases from J, with 13 bases in between.

This chain links TRBV5-4 with TRBJ2-3; 13 bases map to TRBD2. The CDR3 sequence is 15 residues long. V was clipped by 5 bases and J by 7 bases; unmatched bases: 7. Germline CDR1 and CDR2: SGHNT and YYREEE (reference sequence). Here the CDR3 DNA reads TGTGCCAGCAGTGAAAGGACTAGCGGGGGTTATACGCAGTATTTT. It yields the protein CASSERTSGGYTQYF.